The rows below give T cell receptor beta chains drawn from one sample of a study of blood T cell repertoires in COVID-19. The data were produced by immunoSEQ multiplex PCR, yet TCRdb's version contains in-frame clones alone and is incomplete. This sample has fewer than 40,000 clones, with about 82% found just once. Sequenced material: peripheral blood. Receptor source: a man older than 75 with active or convalescent COVID-19. Each CDR3 is given with its conserved first and last residue. Fields, in order: D gene, J gene, V gene, clone size, CDR3 DNA, CDR3 protein. D genes are given only for firm matches. The size field is filled for only some rows; it gives once, few, many or a size class.

d_call: .; j_call: TRBJ2-7; v_call: TRBV5-1; clone_size: few; cdr3_nt: TGCGCCAGCAGCTTGGCCGTACCGGGGGGCGGCGAGCAGTACTTC; cdr3_aa: CASSLAVPGGGEQYF
d_call: TRBD2; j_call: TRBJ2-1; v_call: TRBV6-5; clone_size: .; cdr3_nt: TGTGCCAGCAGTCCCTGGCGGGGGGGACGCGGTGAGCAGTTCTTC; cdr3_aa: CASSPWRGGRGEQFF
d_call: .; j_call: TRBJ1-4; v_call: TRBV9; clone_size: .; cdr3_nt: TGTGCCAGCAGCGTTCGCGGAGACAGGAATGAAAAACTGTTTTTT; cdr3_aa: CASSVRGDRNEKLFF
d_call: TRBD2; j_call: TRBJ2-5; v_call: TRBV3-1/TRBV3-2; clone_size: .; cdr3_nt: TGTGCCAGCAGCGGGCTAGCGGGGGGTTGCCCGTCGGAGACCCAGTACTTC; cdr3_aa: CASSGLAGGCPSETQYF
d_call: TRBD1; j_call: TRBJ2-7; v_call: TRBV9; clone_size: .; cdr3_nt: TGTGCCAGCAGCGCCTCCGGGACAGGGTACGAGCAGTACTTC; cdr3_aa: CASSASGTGYEQYF
d_call: .; j_call: TRBJ1-5; v_call: TRBV30; clone_size: .; cdr3_nt: TGTGCCTGGACCTACGGGCAGGGCGGTCAGCCCCAGCATTTT; cdr3_aa: CAWTYGQGGQPQHF
d_call: .; j_call: TRBJ2-7; v_call: TRBV29-1; clone_size: .; cdr3_nt: TGCAGCGTAAGAGGACAGTTAAGCTACGAGCAGTACTTC; cdr3_aa: CSVRGQLSYEQYF
d_call: TRBD2; j_call: TRBJ2-1; v_call: TRBV2; clone_size: .; cdr3_nt: TGTGCCAGCAGTGAAGAGGCTAGCGGGCATAGCTCCTACAATGAGCAGTTCTTC; cdr3_aa: CASSEEASGHSSYNEQFF
d_call: TRBD2; j_call: TRBJ2-1; v_call: TRBV6-5; clone_size: .; cdr3_nt: TGTGCCAGCAGACGACTAGCGGGGGACAATGAGCAGTTCTTC; cdr3_aa: CASRRLAGDNEQFF
d_call: TRBD2; j_call: TRBJ2-1; v_call: TRBV27; clone_size: few; cdr3_nt: TGTGCCAGCAGTCCGATATCCCCTTTAGCGGGAGGCTACAATGAGCAGTTCTTC; cdr3_aa: CASSPISPLAGGYNEQFF
d_call: TRBD2; j_call: TRBJ2-5; v_call: TRBV7-8; clone_size: .; cdr3_nt: TGTGCCAGCAGCCGCCTGACTAGCGCTACTTCCCAAGAGACCCAGTACTTC; cdr3_aa: CASSRLTSATSQETQYF